These 28 T cell receptor beta chains originate from one sample sequenced in a study of vaccination and CD4 T cells after COVID-19. Stated treatment: 10-day PBMC culture with coronavirus spike peptide pools or control peptides (ViraFEST assay). Ahead of the COVID-19 pandemic (2011-2018), the CD4+ T cells of the unexposed donor were collected. For these receptors, no antigen is known. CD4+ T cells that had been cultured provided DNA sequenced with the Oncomine TCR Beta short-read assay. Via MiXCR, TCRdb re-called the PCR reads, giving one row per CDR3 protein. The sample carries about 4,900 distinct CDR3 sequences, approximately 39% recorded once. The sample was CD4+ T cells from blood, cultured in vitro. Receptor source: a human donor in good health.

The CDR3 is CASSWDTDNSPLHF. As DNA, the CDR3 is TGTGCCAGCAGTTGGGACACAGACAATTCACCCCTCCACTTT. The V gene is TRBV6-5, the J gene TRBJ1-6; the D gene is possibly TRBD1 (6 bases). The CDR3 has 14 residues. The V gene lost 4 bases and the J gene lost 7 bases, with 11 bases spanning the gap. Germline CDR1 reads MNHEY; CDR2 reads SVGAGI.

This rearrangement joins TRBV20-1 to TRBJ1-6, with D possibly matching TRBD1 (6 bases). V lost 3 bases to trimming and J lost 8 bases, with 17 bases between them. Per the germline V gene, CDR1 is DFQATT and CDR2 is SNEGSKA (reference sequence). The CDR3 contains 15 residues. The CDR3 coding sequence is TGCAGTGCTAGCTTGGGGGCGGGTGGGGATTCACCCCTCCACTTT. Translation gives CSASLGAGGDSPLHF.

The chain recombines TRBV12-3 or TRBV12-4 with TRBJ1-2, with D maybe TRBD1 (6 bases). V dropped 5 bases and J dropped 8 bases, with 9 bases sitting between them. The CDR3 runs to 11 residues. This CDR3 reads CASSRGQGYTF. The CDR3 DNA reads TGTGCCAGCAGTCGCGGACAGGGCTACACCTTC.

This clonotype occurred a few times. The CDR3 nucleotides read TGTGCCAGCAGCTTAGCGCTTTCCCCGGGGCGAGGAAACACCATATATTTT. Translated: CASSLALSPGRGNTIYF. The chain recombines TRBV7-6 with TRBJ1-3; tentative D call: TRBD1 (5 bases). CDR3 size: 17 residues. Trimming shortened V by 0 bases and J by 4 bases, and 16 bases separated the two germline ends. CDR1 and CDR2 (germline): SGHVS, FNYEAQ.

This clonotype was picked up a small number of times. The CDR3 here is CASSGTVNTEAFF. DNA of the CDR3: TGTGCCAGCAGCGGGACAGTAAACACTGAAGCTTTCTTT. The rearrangement joins TRBV6-1 to TRBJ1-1, with 7 nucleotides matching TRBD1. Per germline, CDR1 MNHNS and CDR2 SASEGT. CDR3 length equals 13 residues. With 6 bases clipped from V and 2 bases from J, the junction kept 3 bases outside the gene matches.

This clonotype was observed a few times. The chain has TRBV19 and TRBJ1-2; D is perhaps TRBD1 (5 bases). The V end lost 2 bases, the J end lost 8 bases, and 6 bases lay between the germline ends. The CDR3 has 11 residues. Germline CDR1 is LNHDA and CDR2 is SQIVND (reference sequence). The CDR3 coding sequence is TGTGCCAGTAGTATACGGGGGGGCTACACCTTC. It is translated as CASSIRGGYTF.

The table lists this clonotype with a few counts. This sequence joins TRBV29-1 and TRBJ1-1, with a weak D call TRBD1 (6 bases). Trimming removed 4 bases at V and 3 bases at J, with 12 bases between. The germline gives CDR1 SQVTM, CDR2 ANQGSEA. This CDR3 has 13 amino acids. CDR3 in amino acids: CSVVGQDYTEAFF. In nucleotides, the CDR3 is TGCAGCGTTGTGGGACAAGATTACACTGAAGCTTTCTTT. The full variable domain, completed using reference TRBV29-1 and TRBJ1-1, is SAVISQKPSRDICQRGTSLTIQCQVDSQVTMMFWYRQQPGQSLTLIATANQGSEATYESGFVIDKFPISRPNLTFSTLTVSNMSPEDSSIYLCSVVGQDYTEAFFGQGTRLTVV.

V is TRBV7-8 and J is TRBJ1-5; tentative D call: TRBD1 (5 bases). Trimming removed 0 bases from V and 0 bases from J, with 24 bases in between. The CDR3 extends over 21 amino acids. Germline loops: CDR1 SGHVS, CDR2 FQNEAQ. CDR3 bases: TGTGCCAGCAGCTTAGCAGGGAACGGAGACAGCCCACTGATTAGCAATCAGCCCCAGCATTTT. This sequence encodes CASSLAGNGDSPLISNQPQHF. Combining the CDR3 with reference TRBV7-8 and TRBJ1-5 gives the whole variable domain GAGVSQSPRYKVAKRGQDVALRCDPISGHVSLFWYQQALGQGPEFLTYFQNEAQLDKSGLPSDRFFAERPEGSVSTLKIQRTQQEDSAVYLCASSLAGNGDSPLISNQPQHFGDGTRLSIL.

The J gene is TRBJ1-5, the V gene TRBV7-9; TRBD1 might be the D (6 bases). Germline V gene data show CDR1 as SEHNR and CDR2 as FQNEAQ (reference sequence). V dropped 4 bases and J dropped 3 bases, with 10 bases sitting between them. This CDR3 is built from 14 residues. CDR3 bases: TGTGCCAGCAGCTCCGGGACAAACAATCAGCCCCAGCATTTT. Amino acids: CASSSGTNNQPQHF.

This clonotype has only one observation. One junction end disagrees with the germline gene, perhaps due to a read error. The rearrangement joins TRBV7-9 to TRBJ1-6; D perhaps matches TRBD1 (6 bases). Germline V gives CDR1 SEHNR, CDR2 FQNEAQ (reference sequence). The CDR3 has 15 amino acids. This chain's CDR3 is CASGFERPGDSPLHF. The CDR3 nucleotides read TGTGCCAGCGGCTTCGAAAGACCAGGGGATTCACCCCTCCACTTT.

This clonotype showed up just a few times. The chain uses TRBV15 and TRBJ2-1; 10 nucleotides line up with TRBD2. The length of the CDR3 is 22 residues. Germline assignment: CDR1 LNHNV and CDR2 YYDKDF (reference sequence). With V trimmed by 0 bases and J by 1 base, 18 bases remained unmatched. Here the CDR3 DNA reads TGTGCCACCAGCAGAGATCCCCTAGCGGGGGTGTTAGATGAAGTTTCCTACAATGAGCAGTTCTTC. This codes for CATSRDPLAGVLDEVSYNEQFF.

This chain connects TRBV15 to TRBJ1-2, with D perhaps matching TRBD1 (6 bases). The germline V gene has CDR1 LNHNV and CDR2 YYDKDF (reference sequence). The germline V and J ends were trimmed by 1 base and 4 bases, with 7 bases remaining between them. This CDR3 has 13 residues. In nucleotides, the CDR3 is TGTGCCACCAGCAGAGGGGGGGCCTATGGCTACACCTTC. This translates into CATSRGGAYGYTF.

The chain joins TRBV5-4 to TRBJ1-1; perhaps TRBD1 as D (5 bases). The CDR3 length is 13 residues. V lost 4 bases and J lost 8, with 15 bases in between. Germline values: CDR1 SGHNT, CDR2 YYREEE (reference sequence). Here the CDR3 reads CASSRGTEAEAFF. As DNA, the CDR3 is TGTGCCAGCAGCCGAGGGACGGAAGCAGAAGCTTTCTTT.

In its sample, this clonotype was seen a few times. V and J are TRBV24-1 and TRBJ2-3; D ambiguous. Germline assignment: CDR1 KGHDR and CDR2 SFDVKD. This CDR3 has 11 residues. V was clipped by 6 bases and J by 4 bases, with 4 bases between them. CDR3 sequence: CATSFADTQYF. CDR3 nucleotide sequence: TGTGCCACCAGTTTTGCAGATACGCAGTATTTT.

This clonotype was observed a few times. V is TRBV6-1 and J is TRBJ1-5; 7 nucleotides match TRBD1. The germline V gene encodes CDR1 MNHNS and CDR2 SASEGT. V dropped 7 bases and J dropped 4; count of bases not matched to a gene: 7. This CDR3 spans 14 amino acids. The CDR3 region has the DNA TGTGCCAGCATAGAAACAGGGGAAAATCAGCCCCAGCATTTT. Translating gives CASIETGENQPQHF.

V usage is TRBV6-1 and J usage is TRBJ1-1; D might be TRBD1 (6 bases). CDR3 size: 14 residues. The germline CDR1 and CDR2 sequences are MNHNS and SASEGT. V was trimmed by 1 base and J by 5 bases, leaving 11 bases between them. The DNA for the CDR3 is TGTGCCAGCAGTGAAGACAGGGTGAGGACTGAAGCTTTCTTT. Its protein product is CASSEDRVRTEAFF.

The V call is TRBV20-1, the J call TRBJ2-3; 12 nucleotides agree with TRBD2. The ends lost 3 bases at V and 5 bases at J; junction bases unmatched: 6. The CDR3 sequence is 15 residues long. CDR1 is DFQATT, CDR2 SNEGSKA, per germline (reference sequence). The CDR3 loop is CSASLAGGAIDTQYF. DNA for the CDR3: TGCAGTGCTAGTCTAGCGGGGGGGGCCATAGATACGCAGTATTTT.

Only a few counts were recorded for this clonotype. This chain connects TRBV7-3 to TRBJ1-1; D might be TRBD1 (5 bases). The germline gives CDR1 SGHTA, CDR2 FQGTGA. This CDR3 comprises 14 residues. Deletions cut 1 base from V and 3 bases from J, with 9 bases between. CDR3 sequence reads: CASSLSSRDTEAFF. CDR3 bases: TGTGCCAGCAGCTTAAGTTCCAGGGACACTGAAGCTTTCTTT.

This chain links TRBV20-1 with TRBJ1-5; 7 nucleotides align to TRBD1. Per germline, CDR1 DFQATT and CDR2 SNEGSKA (reference sequence). Trimming cost V 6 bases and J 4 bases; bases outside gene matches: 12. The CDR3 length is 15 residues. CDR3 in amino acids: CSAQNSDRINQPQHF. CDR3 DNA sequence: TGCAGTGCCCAAAACTCGGACAGGATTAATCAGCCCCAGCATTTT.

In this sample, this clonotype turned up a few times. The chain combines TRBV29-1 with TRBJ1-2; 8 bases agree with TRBD1. Trimming at V came to 8 bases and at J to 8 bases, leaving 10 bases not matched to a gene. CDR3 length: 12 residues. Germline V CDR1 and CDR2: SQVTM, ANQGSEA. CDR3 nucleotides: TGCAGCTTACATCAGGGGGCGGACGGCTACACCTTC. Amino acids: CSLHQGADGYTF.

This chain uses TRBV20-1 with TRBJ1-4, with D possibly matching TRBD1 (5 bases). V was clipped by 6 bases and J by 7 bases, with 18 bases between them. Per germline, CDR1 DFQATT and CDR2 SNEGSKA (reference sequence). This CDR3 is 14 amino acids long. CDR3 sequence (DNA): TGCAGTGCACCAGAAGGGGCAGTTGTTGAAAAACTGTTTTTT. The encoded protein is CSAPEGAVVEKLFF.

V and J are TRBV11-2 and TRBJ2-6; D unclear. Trimming stripped 9 bases from V and 0 bases from J, with 9 bases between. Germline V gives CDR1 SGHAT, CDR2 FQNNGV. The CDR3 length is 14 residues. The CDR3 reads CASRRSSGANVLTF. The DNA of the CDR3 is TGTGCCAGTCGCAGGAGCTCTGGGGCCAACGTCCTGACTTTC.

The V call is TRBV7-9, the J call TRBJ1-1, with 9 bases lining up with TRBD1. This CDR3 spans 14 amino acids. The junction had 5 bases not matched to a gene; V was cut back by 5 bases and J by 4 bases. Germline CDR1 SEHNR, CDR2 FQNEAQ (reference sequence). The CDR3 coding sequence is TGTGCCAGCAGCAGCCGGGACAGGGTCACTGAAGCTTTCTTT. Protein: CASSSRDRVTEAFF. Together with reference TRBV7-9 and TRBJ1-1, the CDR3 gives the full variable domain: DTGVSQNPRHKITKRGQNVTFRCDPISEHNRLYWYRQTLGQGPEFLTYFQNEAQLEKSRLLSDRFSAERPKGSFSTLEIQRTEQGDSAMYLCASSSRDRVTEAFFGQGTRLTVV.

This clonotype was found a few times. V is TRBV6-1 and J is TRBJ2-3; a possible D gene is TRBD2 (5 bases). Trimming took off 4 bases at V and 2 bases at J, with 13 bases between the two ends. The CDR3 loop spans 15 amino acids. Germline V CDR1 and CDR2: MNHNS, SASEGT. The CDR3 sequence: CASSGIYLATDTQYF. The CDR3, as DNA: TGTGCCAGCAGTGGGATTTATCTAGCCACAGATACGCAGTATTTT.

In this sample, this clonotype turned up a few times. This sequence joins TRBV19 and TRBJ1-5, with no clear D. Trimming left V 6 bases short and J 3 bases short, with 9 bases between. The V gene's germline CDR1 is LNHDA and CDR2 SQIVND (reference sequence). This CDR3 spans 13 amino acids. The DNA for the CDR3 is TGTGCCAGTAGCCTAGGACTCAATCAGCCCCAGCATTTT. This gives the protein CASSLGLNQPQHF.

The rearrangement uses TRBV6-5 and TRBJ1-1; 9 nucleotides match TRBD1. The trim removed 0 bases at V and 2 bases at J, leaving 7 bases unmatched. CDR1 and CDR2 from the germline V gene are MNHEY and SVGAGI. The CDR3 extends over 17 amino acids. CDR3 nucleotide sequence: TGTGCCAGCAGTTACTCCGGGACAGGGTGGATCAACACTGAAGCTTTCTTT. Translation gives CASSYSGTGWINTEAFF.

This chain connects TRBV19 to TRBJ2-7; D gene ambiguous. V lost 6 bases and J 0 bases, leaving 15 bases between the germline ends. The CDR3 consists of 15 residues. In germline, CDR1 is LNHDA, CDR2 SQIVND (reference sequence). The CDR3 nucleotides are TGTGCCAGTAGGCGAGGTGCTCACAGCTCCTACGAGCAGTACTTC. It translates to CASRRGAHSSYEQYF. The whole variable domain, filled in from reference TRBV19 and TRBJ2-7, reads DGGITQSPKYLFRKEGQNVTLSCEQNLNHDAMYWYRQDPGQGLRLIYYSQIVNDFQKGDIAEGYSVSREKKESFPLTVTSAQKNPTAFYLCASRRGAHSSYEQYFGPGTRLTVT.

The V call is TRBV4-2, the J call TRBJ2-7, with TRBD2 identical over 9 bases. V dropped 0 bases and J dropped 6; count of bases not matched to a gene: 6. Looked up from germline, CDR1 is LGHNA and CDR2 is YNFKEQ. This CDR3 region has 15 residues. In nucleotides, the CDR3 is TGTGCCAGCAGCCAAGATGCGGGGGGGCCGGGCGAGCAGTACTTC. It specifies CASSQDAGGPGEQYF.